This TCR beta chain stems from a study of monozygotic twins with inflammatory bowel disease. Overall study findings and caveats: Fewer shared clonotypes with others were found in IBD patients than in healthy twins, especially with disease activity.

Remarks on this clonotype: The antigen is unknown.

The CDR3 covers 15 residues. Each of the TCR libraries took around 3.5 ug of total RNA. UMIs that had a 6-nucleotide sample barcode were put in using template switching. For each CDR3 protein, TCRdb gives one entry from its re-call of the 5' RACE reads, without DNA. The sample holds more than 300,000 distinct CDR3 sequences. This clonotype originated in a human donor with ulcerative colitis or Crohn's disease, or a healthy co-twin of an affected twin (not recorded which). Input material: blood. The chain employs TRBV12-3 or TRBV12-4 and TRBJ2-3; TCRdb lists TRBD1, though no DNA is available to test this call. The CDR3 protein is CASSSGTGWTDTQYF.